A single sample is the source of the 25 T cell receptor beta chains below, sequenced in a study of siplizumab effects on memory and regulatory T cells. Generated by immunoSEQ multiplex PCR, the TCRdb table keeps only in-frame clones and is missing some. The sample holds about 110,000 clones; roughly 91% are singletons and the top ten take 0.32%. Sequenced material: CD4+ T cells sorted from blood. The source is a human donor in good health.

V gene TRBV30 combines with J gene TRBJ2-7; D is possibly TRBD2 (6 bases). This CDR3 has 15 residues. V lost 5 bases, J lost 0 bases, and 17 bases lay in between. Germline CDR1 GTSNPN, CDR2 SVGIG (reference sequence). CDR3 coding DNA: TGTGCCTGGTCGCGGGGAGGATCGATCTCCTACGAGCAGTACTTC. Translation: CAWSRGGSISYEQYF.

CDR3 region: CASSEWAKTQYF. The DNA of the CDR3 is TGTGCCAGCAGTGAATGGGCCAAGACCCAGTACTTC. V and J are TRBV6-1 and TRBJ2-5; D is ambiguous. V lost 2 bases to trimming and J lost 6 bases, with 7 bases between them. Germline V CDR1 and CDR2: MNHNS, SASEGT. The CDR3 covers 12 residues.

This chain uses TRBV25-1 with TRBJ1-1; D is unresolved. Germline-derived CDR1 and CDR2 are MGHDK and SYGVNS. Trimming shortened V by 4 bases and J by 7 bases, and 16 bases separated the two germline ends. The CDR3 extends over 14 amino acids. The CDR3 DNA follows: TGTGCCAGCAGTGCTTCCCACACGACGAGTGAAGCTTTCTTT. Protein product: CASSASHTTSEAFF.

The chain carries TRBV27 and TRBJ1-2; D not certain. Germline lookup yields CDR1 MNHEY and CDR2 SMNVEV (reference sequence). V was pared by 1 base and J by 8 bases, with 17 bases between. CDR3 length: 15 residues. CDR3 in amino acids: CASSLYGEIASGYTF. The CDR3 bases are TGTGCCAGCAGTTTATACGGGGAGATCGCGTCCGGCTACACCTTC.

This rearrangement joins TRBV5-4 to TRBJ2-6; D gene ambiguous. This CDR3 has 15 residues. V was trimmed by 4 bases and J by 0 bases, leaving 8 bases between them. CDR1 and CDR2 (germline): SGHNT, YYREEE (reference sequence). This CDR3 is CASSHMNSGANVLTF. The DNA for the CDR3 is TGTGCCAGCAGCCATATGAACTCTGGGGCCAACGTCCTGACTTTC.

J is TRBJ1-1 and V is TRBV10-3; D is undetermined. V lost 4 bases and J 4 bases, leaving 10 bases between the germline ends. Per the germline V gene, CDR1 is ENHRY and CDR2 is SYGVKD. The CDR3 runs 13 residues. The CDR3 here is CAISGPGRTEAFF. Here the CDR3 DNA reads TGTGCCATCAGTGGCCCCGGCCGCACTGAAGCTTTCTTT.

The genes are TRBV4-1 and TRBJ1-1; D perhaps matches TRBD1 (5 bases). Trimming took off 1 base at V and 11 bases at J, with 26 bases between the two ends. Germline loops: CDR1 MGHRA, CDR2 YSYEKL. The CDR3 length is 17 residues. The CDR3 spells CASSQGGPGRSISSAFF. In nucleotides, the CDR3 is TGCGCCAGCAGCCAAGGCGGGCCGGGACGGAGTATCAGTTCGGCTTTCTTT.

In DNA, the CDR3 is TGTGCCAGCAACGCGGGACAGACCTTTGACAATGAGCAGTTCTTC. Its translation: CASNAGQTFDNEQFF. The chain links TRBV9 to TRBJ2-1; D might be TRBD1 (7 bases). The germline V gene has CDR1 SGDLS and CDR2 YYNGEE. The germline V and J ends were trimmed by 6 bases and 5 bases, with 18 bases remaining between them. CDR3 length: 15 residues.

This chain uses TRBV7-8 with TRBJ1-6; 7 positions agree with TRBD1. The CDR3 is made up of 15 amino acids. With V trimmed by 5 bases and J by 6 bases, 7 bases remained unmatched. The germline CDR1 and CDR2 sequences are SGHVS and FQNEAQ. CDR3 protein: CASSPRTGTNSPLHF. The CDR3 DNA reads TGTGCCAGCAGCCCTCGGACAGGCACTAATTCACCCCTCCACTTT.

V is TRBV7-2 and J is TRBJ1-4; TRBD1 is a possible D gene (5 bases). The CDR3 has 15 residues. Germline V CDR1 and CDR2: SGHTA, FQGNSA. Trimming took off 5 bases at V and 7 bases at J, with 17 bases between the two ends. As DNA, the CDR3 is TGTGCCAGCAGCCCGGGCGGGGCCGGGGGTGAAAAACTGTTTTTT. It specifies CASSPGGAGGEKLFF.

The J gene is TRBJ2-5, the V gene TRBV30; 14 bases match TRBD2. Germline trimming cut 0 bases from V and 5 bases from J; bases unmatched to any gene: 2. The CDR3 is 15 amino acids. Germline V gene data show CDR1 as GTSNPN and CDR2 as SVGIG (reference sequence). The CDR3 nucleotides are TGTGCCTGGAGTGTGGGACTAGCGGGAGTTGAGACCCAGTACTTC. Translating it yields CAWSVGLAGVETQYF.

This clone was counted between two and nine times. The chain has TRBV10-3 and TRBJ1-2; weak D call: TRBD1 (6 bases). Germline V gene sequence: CDR1 ENHRY, CDR2 SYGVKD. V was clipped by 2 bases and J by 7 bases, with 11 bases between them. The CDR3 sequence is 13 residues long. The CDR3 sequence is CAISEEGGIGYTF. CDR3 coding DNA: TGTGCCATCAGTGAGGAGGGGGGGATTGGCTACACCTTC.

This clone was seen only once. The genes are TRBV9 and TRBJ2-1; tentative D call: TRBD1 (5 bases). Germline CDR1 reads SGDLS; CDR2 reads YYNGEE. Trimming took off 0 bases at V and 6 bases at J, with 13 bases between the two ends. The CDR3 loop spans 15 amino acids. The CDR3 is CASSVAAGLGNEQFF. CDR3 DNA: TGTGCCAGCAGCGTAGCGGCAGGGTTAGGCAATGAGCAGTTCTTC.

This clone was recorded only once. The V gene is TRBV18, the J gene TRBJ2-2, with D possibly being TRBD2 (6 bases). CDR3 length: 15 amino acids. In germline, CDR1 is KGHSH, CDR2 LQKENI. V was cut by 4 bases and J by 3 bases, with 12 bases left in between. As DNA, the CDR3 is TGTGCCAGCTCACAGAATAGCGGATACACCGGGGAGCTGTTTTTT. Translation gives CASSQNSGYTGELFF.

This chain joins TRBV4-1 and TRBJ2-4, with D possibly being TRBD2 (6 bases). CDR3 size: 17 residues. V lost 1 base to trimming and J lost 7 bases, with 20 bases between them. Germline V gene lookup returns CDR1 MGHRA and CDR2 YSYEKL. DNA of the CDR3: TGCGCCAGCAGCCAAGGGAGGGCGGGATCCCAATGGAACATTCAGTACTTC. It encodes CASSQGRAGSQWNIQYF.

The chain joins TRBV9 to TRBJ2-3; 10 bases agree with TRBD2. This CDR3 region has 15 residues. CDR1 and CDR2 (germline): SGDLS, YYNGEE. The junction had 3 bases not matched to a gene; V was cut back by 0 bases and J by 5 bases. The CDR3 coding sequence is TGTGCCAGCAGCGTAGTAGCGGGGGGTGGAGATACGCAGTATTTT. This sequence encodes CASSVVAGGGDTQYF.

This chain joins TRBV6-5 and TRBJ2-1; maybe TRBD1 (5 bases). In germline, CDR1 is MNHEY, CDR2 SVGAGI. Deletions cut 0 bases from V and 3 bases from J, with 6 bases between. CDR3 length: 14 residues. Written as DNA, the CDR3 is TGTGCCAGCAGTTACTCGGACATCTACAATGAGCAGTTCTTC. Protein sequence: CASSYSDIYNEQFF.

The CDR3 sequence is CASSLIGANGYTF. In DNA form, the CDR3 reads TGTGCCAGCAGCTTAATAGGCGCGAATGGCTACACCTTC. The chain recombines TRBV7-9 with TRBJ1-2, with D hard to call. The CDR3 totals 13 residues. From germline, CDR1 is SEHNR and CDR2 FQNEAQ (reference sequence). V was cut by 2 bases and J by 6 bases, with 10 bases left in between.

This clone was detected a few times. J is TRBJ1-6 and V is TRBV4-2; TRBD1 agrees at 9 bases. This CDR3 has 16 amino acids. Germline values: CDR1 LGHNA, CDR2 YNFKEQ. The V segment lost 0 bases and the J segment 4 bases; nucleotides outside the gene matches: 1. CDR3 in amino acids: CASSQEGQGYNSPLHF. As DNA, the CDR3 is TGTGCCAGCAGCCAAGAAGGACAGGGGTATAATTCACCCCTCCACTTT.

J is TRBJ2-2 and V is TRBV30; TRBD1 might be the D (6 bases). The CDR3 spans 12 residues. Germline lookup yields CDR1 GTSNPN and CDR2 SVGIG (reference sequence). In nucleotides, the CDR3 is TGTTCCTCCAGGGGGAACACCGGGGAGCTGTTTTTT. Its translation is CSSRGNTGELFF.

This clone was picked up one time. V usage is TRBV6-5 and J usage is TRBJ1-5; D gene ambiguous. Trimming took 6 bases from V and 5 from J, leaving 17 bases between them. This CDR3 region has 15 residues. Germline V gene lookup returns CDR1 MNHEY and CDR2 SVGAGI. CDR3 region: CASSQRAAAHQPQHF. The CDR3 nucleotides are TGTGCCAGCAGCCAACGGGCGGCAGCCCATCAGCCCCAGCATTTT.

The chain couples TRBV19 to TRBJ2-2, with 7 bases lining up with TRBD1. Per the germline V gene, CDR1 is LNHDA and CDR2 is SQIVND (reference sequence). The CDR3 is 15 residues long. Losses at the gene ends were 6 bases for V and 7 bases for J; bases not matched to a gene: 11. CDR3 amino acids: CASSTGTALNGELFF. Here the CDR3 DNA reads TGTGCCAGTAGCACCGGGACAGCCCTAAACGGGGAGCTGTTTTTT. Looking up the rest from reference TRBV19 and TRBJ2-2 gives the full variable domain: DGGITQSPKYLFRKEGQNVTLSCEQNLNHDAMYWYRQDPGQGLRLIYYSQIVNDFQKGDIAEGYSVSREKKESFPLTVTSAQKNPTAFYLCASSTGTALNGELFFGEGSRLTVL.

This rearrangement joins TRBV15 to TRBJ2-5; unclear D gene. Trimming removed 3 bases at V and 5 bases at J, with 10 bases between. CDR3 length: 13 residues. The germline gives CDR1 LNHNV, CDR2 YYDKDF (reference sequence). CDR3 sequence: CATSRATLETQYF. The CDR3 DNA reads TGTGCCACCAGCAGGGCCACCTTGGAGACCCAGTACTTC.

The chain combines TRBV5-5 with TRBJ1-2, with TRBD1 matching 7 bases. The trim removed 3 bases at V and 8 bases at J, leaving 4 bases unmatched. The CDR3 covers 12 residues. Germline V gene data show CDR1 as SGHKS and CDR2 as YYEKEE (reference sequence). The CDR3 region is CASSSGTVGYTF. CDR3 DNA sequence: TGTGCCAGCAGCTCTGGGACAGTCGGCTACACCTTC.

V and J are TRBV5-6 and TRBJ1-5; no clear D. The germline gives CDR1 SGHDT, CDR2 YYEEEE. V lost 0 bases to trimming and J lost 4 bases, with 5 bases between them. The CDR3 is 13 amino acids. The CDR3 here is CASSLAGNQPQHF. The CDR3 DNA reads TGTGCCAGCAGCTTGGCGGGAAATCAGCCCCAGCATTTT.